Below, 16 T cell receptor beta chains from the same sample are listed, as sequenced in a study of glioma-infiltrating T cells after dendritic cell vaccination. Only in-frame clones appear in the TCRdb table, and some are missing; sequencing was by immunoSEQ multiplex PCR. Among fewer than 65,000 clones listed, approximately 89% were seen once. Time point meaning: after dendritic cell vaccination, including at tumor progression/relapse. Sequenced material: blood, taken after dendritic cell vaccination. Receptors originate from a human donor with glioblastoma.

The genes are TRBV4-3 and TRBJ2-5; D ambiguous. Germline V gene sequence: CDR1 LGHNA, CDR2 YSLEER. The CDR3 extends over 15 amino acids. Trimming cost V 3 bases and J 2 bases, with 13 bases left between them. The CDR3 sequence is CASSQNLRIQETQYF. Here the CDR3 DNA reads TGCGCCAGCAGCCAGAACTTGCGCATTCAAGAGACCCAGTACTTC.

V gene TRBV27 combines with J gene TRBJ2-7; TRBD2 matches 9 bases. CDR3 length equals 16 residues. Germline V gene sequence: CDR1 MNHEY, CDR2 SMNVEV (reference sequence). The V and J ends lost 3 bases and 3 bases, in that order; junction bases with no gene match: 9. CDR3 DNA sequence: TGTGCCAGCAGTTTGGGAACTAGCGGGTTCATCTACGAGCAGTACTTC. It is translated as CASSLGTSGFIYEQYF.

This clone occurred once. The V gene is TRBV4-1, the J gene TRBJ2-5; the match to TRBD2 covers 8 bases. With V trimmed by 1 base and J by 5 bases, 12 bases remained unmatched. The CDR3 extends over 17 amino acids. CDR1 is MGHRA and CDR2 is YSYEKL in the germline V gene. The CDR3 DNA reads TGCGCCAGCAGCCAAGGAGTCCGGGCGGGAGGTACGGAGACCCAGTACTTC. It translates to CASSQGVRAGGTETQYF.

The chain couples TRBV27 to TRBJ2-1, with TRBD2 matching 7 bases. The CDR3 is 14 amino acids. The V segment lost 5 bases and the J segment 3 bases; nucleotides outside the gene matches: 4. Germline CDR1 and CDR2: MNHEY and SMNVEV (reference sequence). CDR3 residues: CASSEPGGYNEQFF. The CDR3 nucleotides are TGTGCCAGCAGTGAACCGGGGGGCTACAATGAGCAGTTCTTC.

This CDR3 is CASSSTGGGGYGYTF. The DNA for the CDR3 is TGTGCCAGCAGTTCAACGGGGGGCGGGGGCTATGGCTACACCTTC. The V and J genes are TRBV6-6 and TRBJ1-2; a possible D gene is TRBD1 (6 bases). Deletions cut 4 bases from V and 4 bases from J, with 16 bases between. This CDR3 spans 15 amino acids. Per the germline V gene, CDR1 is MNHNY and CDR2 is SVGAGI (reference sequence).

This clone was found a few times. The V call is TRBV6-1, the J call TRBJ1-5; the D is unclear. Trimming cost V 0 bases and J 6 bases, with 18 bases left between them. Germline loops: CDR1 MNHNS, CDR2 SASEGT. This CDR3 is 17 amino acids long. Written as DNA, the CDR3 is TGTGCCAGCAGTGAAGCGCCTGGGCTCTCGAGCGGTCAGCCCCAGCATTTT. Translating gives CASSEAPGLSSGQPQHF.

This clone was counted only a few times. V and J are TRBV6-5 and TRBJ1-2; 10 bases line up with TRBD1. The ends lost 5 bases at V and 8 bases at J; junction bases unmatched: 5. Germline lookup yields CDR1 MNHEY and CDR2 SVGAGI. The CDR3 covers 13 residues. CDR3 sequence: CASSPDRGRGYTF. The CDR3 DNA reads TGTGCCAGCAGTCCCGACAGGGGGCGAGGCTACACCTTC.

This chain uses TRBV5-4 with TRBJ2-5, with D possibly being TRBD2 (6 bases). The germline CDR1 and CDR2 sequences are SGHNT and YYREEE (reference sequence). CDR3 length: 15 amino acids. V was trimmed by 4 bases and J by 6 bases, leaving 19 bases between them. CDR3 nucleotides: TGTGCCAGCAGCGTAGGGACTCCGGTAGGGCAGACCCAGTACTTC. It yields the protein CASSVGTPVGQTQYF.

This clone was seen only once. The chain combines TRBV7-9 with TRBJ1-1, with no clear D. Germline V gene data show CDR1 as SEHNR and CDR2 as FQNEAQ (reference sequence). V lost 5 bases and J 8 bases, leaving 12 bases between the germline ends. There are 12 residues in the CDR3. Here the CDR3 reads CASSPLQPEAFF. In DNA form, the CDR3 reads TGTGCCAGCAGCCCATTACAGCCCGAAGCTTTCTTT.

The chain couples TRBV18 to TRBJ1-1; TRBD1 matches at 7 bases. This CDR3 has 14 amino acids. Germline V lookup: CDR1 KGHSH, CDR2 LQKENI. J was trimmed by 2 bases and V by 7 bases; bases with no gene match: 7. The CDR3 loop reads CASCRDRSNTEAFF. As DNA, the CDR3 is TGTGCCAGCTGCCGGGACAGATCAAACACTGAAGCTTTCTTT.

This chain links TRBV7-6 with TRBJ2-1, with a possible D match to TRBD2 (6 bases). The CDR3 covers 15 residues. V gave up 1 base and J gave up 4 bases, with 11 bases separating them. Germline V gives CDR1 SGHVS, CDR2 FNYEAQ. This chain's CDR3 is CASSLDLAHYNEQFF. The CDR3 DNA is TGTGCCAGCAGCTTAGACCTAGCGCATTACAATGAGCAGTTCTTC.

V and J are TRBV7-6 and TRBJ1-2; 12 positions match TRBD1. After removal of 5 bases from V and 7 bases from J, the junction contained 8 bases not matched to a gene. The CDR3 has 15 residues. CDR1 and CDR2 from the germline V gene are SGHVS and FNYEAQ. As DNA, the CDR3 is TGTGCCAGCAGCCCTCCTGGGACAGGGGGCGCTGGCTACACCTTC. Translating gives CASSPPGTGGAGYTF.

In this sample, this clone turned up once. The rearrangement uses TRBV9 and TRBJ2-1; 8 bases match TRBD2. J gave up 5 bases and V 3 bases, and 7 bases lay outside the gene matches. The length of the CDR3 is 15 residues. Germline V gene lookup returns CDR1 SGDLS and CDR2 YYNGEE. The CDR3 loop reads CASSAGGGGHNEQFF. CDR3 in DNA: TGTGCCAGCAGCGCGGGGGGGGGCGGCCACAATGAGCAGTTCTTC.

This rearrangement joins TRBV5-1 to TRBJ2-3, with 8 bases that match TRBD1. CDR3 length: 14 amino acids. Per the germline V gene, CDR1 is SGHRS and CDR2 is YFSETQ. With V trimmed by 5 bases and J by 1 base, 3 bases remained unmatched. This chain's CDR3 is CASRPGQGTDTQYF. The CDR3 DNA sequence: TGCGCCAGCAGGCCGGGACAGGGCACAGATACGCAGTATTTT.

This chain uses TRBV6-5 with TRBJ1-1, with 8 nucleotides matching TRBD1. J was trimmed by 4 bases and V by 5 bases; bases with no gene match: 6. The germline CDR1 and CDR2 sequences are MNHEY and SVGAGI. This CDR3 contains 14 residues. The CDR3, as DNA: TGTGCCAGCAGTGTACAGGGGGTTCTCACTGAAGCTTTCTTT. Encoded protein: CASSVQGVLTEAFF.

This clone was counted a single time. This chain uses TRBV10-3 with TRBJ2-2, with 12 bases matching TRBD2. There are 17 residues in the CDR3. Germline CDR1 ENHRY, CDR2 SYGVKD. The ends lost 7 bases at V and 4 bases at J; junction bases unmatched: 10. The CDR3 region has the DNA TGTGCCATCAACCGACTAGCGGGGGATCGCGGCACCGGGGAGCTGTTTTTT. It is translated as CAINRLAGDRGTGELFF.